The 27 T cell receptor beta chains listed next were all sequenced from one sample in a study of blood T cell repertoires in COVID-19. Sequenced by immunoSEQ multiplex PCR; TCRdb stores in-frame clones only, minus some. Found here are about 100,000 clones, around 88% of them singletons; the top ten hold about 1.7%. Input material: peripheral blood. These receptors all stem from an elderly man with acute or convalescent COVID-19.

The chain recombines TRBV19 with TRBJ2-7; 15 bases fit TRBD2. Germline V gene data show CDR1 as LNHDA and CDR2 as SQIVND (reference sequence). J was trimmed by 3 bases and V by 6 bases; bases with no gene match: 6. This CDR3 comprises 16 residues. This CDR3 reads CASRGTSGRNLYEQYF. DNA of the CDR3: TGTGCCAGTAGGGGGACTAGCGGGAGGAACCTCTACGAGCAGTACTTC.

The chain links TRBV7-2 to TRBJ1-5; D is undetermined. This CDR3 has 15 residues. V lost 4 bases, J lost 3 bases, and 13 bases lay in between. Germline V lookup: CDR1 SGHTA, CDR2 FQGNSA. The DNA of the CDR3 is TGTGCCAGCAGCTCCAGCGGACGGCCCAATCAGCCCCAGCATTTT. Translation gives CASSSSGRPNQPQHF. The variable domain in full, completed from reference TRBV7-2 and TRBJ1-5, reads GAGVSQSPSNKVTEKGKDVELRCDPISGHTALYWYRQSLGQGLEFLIYFQGNSAPDKSGLPSDRFSAERTGGSVSTLTIQRTQQEDSAVYLCASSSSGRPNQPQHFGDGTRLSIL.

The J gene is TRBJ2-3, the V gene TRBV3-1 (or the pseudogene TRBV3-2); perhaps TRBD1 as D (5 bases). There are 14 residues in the CDR3. V lost 3 bases, J lost 2 bases, and 9 bases lay in between. Germline CDR1 is LGHDT and CDR2 is YNNKEL (reference sequence). The CDR3 loop reads CASSHGRDTDTQYF. DNA of the CDR3: TGTGCCAGCAGCCATGGCAGGGACACAGATACGCAGTATTTT.

The CDR3 here is CASSLSDRANEQFF. The CDR3 bases are TGTGCCAGCAGCCTCTCCGACAGGGCCAATGAGCAGTTCTTC. The V gene is TRBV7-3, the J gene TRBJ2-1, with TRBD1 matching 7 bases. The V and J ends lost 5 bases and 6 bases, in that order; junction bases with no gene match: 7. CDR1 and CDR2 (germline): SGHTA, FQGTGA. This CDR3 has 14 residues.

The genes are TRBV6-5 and TRBJ1-4; TRBD1 aligns across 8 bases. V lost 7 bases and J lost 1; bases outside the gene matches: 5. There are 15 residues in the CDR3. Germline V gene sequence: CDR1 MNHEY, CDR2 SVGAGI. The CDR3 DNA sequence: TGTGCCAGCATCAGGACAGGGCAAACTAATGAAAAACTGTTTTTT. Translated: CASIRTGQTNEKLFF.

The rearrangement links TRBV6-1 to TRBJ2-1, with D tentatively TRBD1 (6 bases). The germline V gene encodes CDR1 MNHNS and CDR2 SASEGT. The V and J ends lost 3 bases and 5 bases respectively, with 8 bases between them. CDR3 length: 13 amino acids. The DNA of the CDR3 is TGTGCCAGCAGTGAGAGACAGGACAATGAGCAGTTCTTC. Amino acids: CASSERQDNEQFF.

V is TRBV7-2 and J is TRBJ1-4; 7 nucleotides match TRBD1. Looked up from germline, CDR1 is SGHTA and CDR2 is FQGNSA. The CDR3 is made up of 16 amino acids. With V trimmed by 1 base and J by 7 bases, 9 bases remained unmatched. This CDR3 is CASSLGQGGIGEKLFF. CDR3 bases: TGTGCCAGCAGCTTAGGGCAGGGGGGAATTGGTGAAAAACTGTTTTTT.

V and J are TRBV21-1 and TRBJ1-2. TRBV21-1 is classified as a pseudogene. CDR3 length: 16 residues. The CDR3 region has the DNA TGTGCCAGCAGCAAAGGTCGGGGGGCGTCTCACTATGGCTACACCTTC. Translating it yields CASSKGRGASHYGYTF.

This chain links TRBV28 with TRBJ2-5; 11 nucleotides line up with TRBD2. V shed 2 bases, J shed 5 bases, and the junction held 1 base outside the gene matches. Germline V lookup: CDR1 MDHEN, CDR2 SYDVKM. The CDR3 contains 14 residues. In DNA, the CDR3 is TGTGCCAGCAGTTTACTAGCGGGAGGCGAGACCCAGTACTTC. This codes for CASSLLAGGETQYF.

This chain links TRBV9 with TRBJ1-3, with 8 bases lining up with TRBD1. CDR1 and CDR2 from the germline V gene are SGDLS and YYNGEE. This CDR3 has 16 residues. After removal of 1 base from V and 2 bases from J, the junction contained 5 bases not matched to a gene. CDR3 nucleotide sequence: TGTGCCAGCAGCGTAACGGACAGGGTACCTGGAAACACCATATATTTT. It specifies CASSVTDRVPGNTIYF.

V gene TRBV10-3 combines with J gene TRBJ2-2; 7 bases line up with TRBD1. V trimming: 5 bases; J trimming: 7 bases; junction bases outside the gene matches: 10. Germline loops: CDR1 ENHRY, CDR2 SYGVKD. CDR3 length: 15 residues. The CDR3 bases are TGTGCCATCAGTATAACAGGGGAGAAAGGCGGGGAGCTGTTTTTT. It is translated as CAISITGEKGGELFF.

The chain employs TRBV7-2 and TRBJ2-7; the D gene is possibly TRBD2 (5 bases). Per germline, CDR1 SGHTA and CDR2 FQGNSA. V lost 1 base to trimming and J lost 0 bases, with 10 bases between them. The CDR3 is 15 amino acids. The CDR3 is CASSLEHTSSYEQYF. The CDR3 bases are TGTGCCAGCAGCTTAGAGCACACTAGCTCCTACGAGCAGTACTTC.

The rearrangement joins TRBV5-1 to TRBJ2-7, with 7 bases lining up with TRBD1. This CDR3 spans 16 amino acids. Germline loops: CDR1 SGHRS, CDR2 YFSETQ. The V segment lost 4 bases and the J segment 0 bases; nucleotides outside the gene matches: 10. In DNA, the CDR3 is TGCGCCAGCAGCCCCGCGCCGGACAGGAGCTCCTACGAGCAGTACTTC. It encodes CASSPAPDRSSYEQYF.

The rearrangement uses TRBV4-1 and TRBJ2-7, with 9 positions matching TRBD2. Germline CDR1 MGHRA, CDR2 YSYEKL. CDR3 length equals 16 residues. J was trimmed by 5 bases and V by 0 bases; bases with no gene match: 8. CDR3 nucleotides: TGCGCCAGCAGCCAAGATTTGGCGGGAGGGCCCGACGAGCAGTACTTC. This codes for CASSQDLAGGPDEQYF.

The V gene is TRBV7-9, the J gene TRBJ2-3, with 7 bases lining up with TRBD2. J gave up 7 bases and V 1 base, and 20 bases lay outside the gene matches. CDR3 length equals 19 residues. Per the germline V gene, CDR1 is SEHNR and CDR2 is FQNEAQ (reference sequence). The CDR3 region is CASSLGLAVQPPGRNTQYF. In DNA form, the CDR3 reads TGTGCCAGCAGCTTAGGGCTAGCGGTACAACCCCCCGGCAGGAATACGCAGTATTTT.

This chain uses TRBV11-1 with TRBJ2-3, with D possibly matching TRBD1 (7 bases). CDR3 length equals 14 residues. Germline assignment: CDR1 SGHAT and CDR2 FQDESV (reference sequence). V was cut by 3 bases and J by 4 bases, with 11 bases left in between. The CDR3 protein is CASSFSGGSDTQYF. Written as DNA, the CDR3 is TGTGCCAGCAGCTTCTCAGGGGGGTCAGATACGCAGTATTTT. Based on the CDR3 plus reference TRBV11-1 and TRBJ2-3, the full variable domain is EAEVAQSPRYKITEKSQAVAFWCDPISGHATLYWYRQILGQGPELLVQFQDESVVDDSQLPKDRFSAERLKGVDSTLKIQPAELGDSAMYLCASSFSGGSDTQYFGPGTRLTVL.

The genes are TRBV6-5 and TRBJ2-7; D gene ambiguous. The ends were cut back, 9 bases at V and 4 bases at J, with 10 bases in the middle. The CDR3 length is 11 residues. Germline V gene sequence: CDR1 MNHEY, CDR2 SVGAGI. CDR3 in DNA: TGTGCCAGTACGACACAATACGAGCAGTACTTC. Translating gives CASTTQYEQYF.

V usage is TRBV19 and J usage is TRBJ2-2; 10 bases fit TRBD1. CDR1 and CDR2 (germline): LNHDA, SQIVND (reference sequence). The CDR3 contains 18 residues. Losses at the gene ends were 3 bases for V and 6 bases for J; bases not matched to a gene: 13. The CDR3: CASSMIRFGTGEPGELFF. CDR3 in DNA: TGTGCCAGTAGTATGATCAGATTTGGGACAGGGGAACCCGGGGAGCTGTTTTTT.

The rearrangement links TRBV7-9 to TRBJ1-2, with 9 bases fitting TRBD1. Unmatched junction bases numbered 2, after V lost 5 bases and J lost 4 bases. Germline CDR1 is SEHNR and CDR2 is FQNEAQ (reference sequence). The CDR3 runs to 13 residues. The CDR3 DNA follows: TGTGCCAGCAGCCCGGGACAGGGCTATGGCTACACCTTC. As protein: CASSPGQGYGYTF.

V and J are TRBV28 and TRBJ1-5; the match to TRBD1 covers 9 bases. This CDR3 is 16 amino acids long. With 6 bases clipped from V and 4 bases from J, the junction kept 10 bases outside the gene matches. The germline gives CDR1 MDHEN, CDR2 SYDVKM. CDR3 in amino acids: CASRTEGTGPNQPQHF. The CDR3 region has the DNA TGTGCCAGCAGGACCGAGGGGACAGGGCCTAATCAGCCCCAGCATTTT.

The chain combines TRBV28 with TRBJ1-1; D is ambiguous. Deletions cut 4 bases from V and 1 base from J, with 7 bases between. The CDR3 is 13 amino acids. Germline loops: CDR1 MDHEN, CDR2 SYDVKM. Here the CDR3 DNA reads TGTGCCAGCAGTTCCCCCGGGAACACTGAAGCTTTCTTT. Protein product: CASSSPGNTEAFF.

The rearrangement uses TRBV7-2 and TRBJ2-5, with 15 bases aligning to TRBD2. Unmatched junction bases numbered 4, after V lost 4 bases and J lost 4 bases. This CDR3 contains 16 residues. Germline loops: CDR1 SGHTA, CDR2 FQGNSA. CDR3 in amino acids: CASSYGLAGGIETQYF. The CDR3 coding sequence is TGTGCCAGCAGCTACGGACTAGCGGGAGGGATAGAGACCCAGTACTTC.

A few counts support this clone. The rearrangement uses TRBV5-1 and TRBJ2-7, with TRBD1 identical over 8 bases. The junction had 10 bases not matched to a gene; V was cut back by 6 bases and J by 2 bases. Germline-derived CDR1 and CDR2 are SGHRS and YFSETQ. The CDR3 spans 15 residues. The CDR3 coding sequence is TGCGCCAGCACCAATACCGACAGGGGCGCCTACGAGCAGTACTTC. It codes for CASTNTDRGAYEQYF.

The gene calls are TRBV18 and TRBJ2-7, with a tentative D call TRBD2 (7 bases). Trimming took 0 bases from V and 1 from J, leaving 16 bases between them. Germline CDR1 is KGHSH and CDR2 is LQKENI. There are 17 residues in the CDR3. CDR3 residues: CASSPPGGGIYSYEQYF. In DNA form, the CDR3 reads TGTGCCAGCTCACCACCGGGAGGGGGTATTTATTCCTACGAGCAGTACTTC.

The genes are TRBV27 and TRBJ2-7, with 8 bases fitting TRBD1. J was trimmed by 6 bases and V by 6 bases; bases with no gene match: 10. The CDR3 sequence is 14 residues long. Germline V lookup: CDR1 MNHEY, CDR2 SMNVEV (reference sequence). The CDR3 spells CASSQFRGPGEQYF. For the CDR3, the DNA is TGTGCCAGCAGCCAGTTCAGGGGGCCAGGCGAGCAGTACTTC.

This clone was found once. The CDR3 DNA sequence: TGTGCCAGCAGCTTGCAACCCAGCGGAAGCTCCTACGAGCAGTACTTC. It codes for CASSLQPSGSSYEQYF. V usage is TRBV5-5 and J usage is TRBJ2-7; weak D call: TRBD2 (5 bases). The CDR3 totals 16 residues. The V and J ends lost 1 base and 0 bases respectively, with 14 bases between them. CDR1 is SGHKS and CDR2 is YYEKEE in the germline V gene (reference sequence).

The chain joins TRBV28 to TRBJ2-1; D perhaps matches TRBD1 (5 bases). Trimming cost V 8 bases and J 0 bases, with 11 bases left between them. Germline V gene lookup returns CDR1 MDHEN and CDR2 SYDVKM. This CDR3 comprises 14 residues. The CDR3, as DNA: TGTGCCAGCGGACAAGGATCCTCCTACAATGAGCAGTTCTTC. This codes for CASGQGSSYNEQFF. Combining the CDR3 with reference TRBV28 and TRBJ2-1 gives the whole variable domain DVKVTQSSRYLVKRTGEKVFLECVQDMDHENMFWYRQDPGLGLRLIYFSYDVKMKEKGDIPEGYSVSREKKERFSLILESASTNQTSMYLCASGQGSSYNEQFFGPGTRLTVL.